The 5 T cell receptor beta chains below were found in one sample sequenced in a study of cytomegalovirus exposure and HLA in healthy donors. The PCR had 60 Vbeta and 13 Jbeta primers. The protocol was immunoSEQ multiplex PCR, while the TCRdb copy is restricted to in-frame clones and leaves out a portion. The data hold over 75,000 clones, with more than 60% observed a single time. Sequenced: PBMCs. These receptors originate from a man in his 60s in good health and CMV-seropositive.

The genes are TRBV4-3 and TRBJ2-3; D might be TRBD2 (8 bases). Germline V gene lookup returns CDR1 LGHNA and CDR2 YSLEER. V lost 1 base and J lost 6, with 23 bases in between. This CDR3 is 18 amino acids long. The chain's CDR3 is CASSQVATGGGPTDTQYF. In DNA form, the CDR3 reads TGCGCCAGCAGCCAAGTCGCTACGGGAGGGGGCCCTACCGATACGCAGTATTTT.

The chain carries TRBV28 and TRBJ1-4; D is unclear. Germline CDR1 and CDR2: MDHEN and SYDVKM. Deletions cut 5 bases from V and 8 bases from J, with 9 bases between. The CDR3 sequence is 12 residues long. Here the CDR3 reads CASSMIGEKLFF. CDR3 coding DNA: TGTGCCAGCAGTATGATCGGGGAAAAACTGTTTTTT.

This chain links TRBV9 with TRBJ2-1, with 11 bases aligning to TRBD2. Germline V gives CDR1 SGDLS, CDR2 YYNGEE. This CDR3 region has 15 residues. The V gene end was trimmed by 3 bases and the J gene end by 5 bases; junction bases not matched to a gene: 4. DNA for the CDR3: TGTGCCAGCAGCGGGACTAGCGGGTCCGACAATGAGCAGTTCTTC. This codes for CASSGTSGSDNEQFF.

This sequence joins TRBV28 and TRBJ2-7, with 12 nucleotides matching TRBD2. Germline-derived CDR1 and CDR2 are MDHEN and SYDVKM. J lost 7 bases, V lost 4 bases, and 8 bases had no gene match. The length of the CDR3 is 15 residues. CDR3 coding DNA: TGTGCCAGCAGTTCACCTAGCGGGGGGGCGTGGGAGCAGTACTTC. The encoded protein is CASSSPSGGAWEQYF. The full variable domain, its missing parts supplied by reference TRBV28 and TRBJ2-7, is DVKVTQSSRYLVKRTGEKVFLECVQDMDHENMFWYRQDPGLGLRLIYFSYDVKMKEKGDIPEGYSVSREKKERFSLILESASTNQTSMYLCASSSPSGGAWEQYFGPGTRLTVT.

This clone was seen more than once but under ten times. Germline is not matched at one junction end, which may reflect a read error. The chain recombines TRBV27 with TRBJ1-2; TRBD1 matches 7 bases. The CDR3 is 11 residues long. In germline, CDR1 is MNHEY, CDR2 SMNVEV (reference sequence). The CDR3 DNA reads TGTGCCAGCAGTCCCGGGACAGCCCTCTACTTC. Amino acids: CASSPGTALYF.